This record covers a single T cell receptor (beta chain). Its antigen is not identified. Investigators merged groups given second doses at roughly 4 or roughly 12 weeks. This record belongs to a study of T cell responses to AZD1222 COVID-19 vaccine. Study results and limitations: The donor cohort was predominantly white British with a female majority, and clonal diversity may have been underestimated. Just a handful of AZD1222 recipients tested seropositive at baseline. Targeting of unmutated variant regions was reportedly seen in nearly half of spike-specific TCRs.

Deletions cut 3 bases from V and 13 bases from J, with 15 bases between. CDR1 is KGHSH and CDR2 is LQKENI in the germline V gene. This CDR3 is 12 amino acids long. TCRdb's table, derived via immunoSEQ multiplex PCR, lists solely in-frame clones and lacks some. Of fewer than 200,000 clones in the sample, more than 75% are singletons; the top ten hold about 4.3%. This chain joins TRBV18 and TRBJ1-2; weak D call: TRBD1 (5 bases). This sample comprised peripheral blood, obtained 28 days after the second AZD1222 dose. The source of this sequence is an adult who received the AZD1222 COVID-19 vaccine. The CDR3 nucleotides read TGTGCCAGCTCACCGGAGGGACCCTTCAGCACCTTC. Translating gives CASSPEGPFSTF.